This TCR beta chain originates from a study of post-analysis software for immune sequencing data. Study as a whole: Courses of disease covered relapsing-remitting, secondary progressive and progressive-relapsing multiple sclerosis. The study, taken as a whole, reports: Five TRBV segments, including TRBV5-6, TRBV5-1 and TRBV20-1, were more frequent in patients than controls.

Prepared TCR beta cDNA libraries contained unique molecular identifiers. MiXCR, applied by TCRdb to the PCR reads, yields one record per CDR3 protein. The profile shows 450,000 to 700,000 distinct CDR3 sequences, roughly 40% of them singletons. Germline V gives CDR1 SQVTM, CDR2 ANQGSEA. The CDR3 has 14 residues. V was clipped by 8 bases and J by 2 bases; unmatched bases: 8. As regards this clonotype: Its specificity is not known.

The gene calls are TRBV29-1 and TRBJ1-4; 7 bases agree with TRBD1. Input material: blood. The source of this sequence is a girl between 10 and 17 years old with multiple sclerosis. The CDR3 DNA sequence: TGCAGCATCCGGACAGGAGAGACTAATGAAAAACTGTTTTTT. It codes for CSIRTGETNEKLFF.